The sequence of this T cell receptor (beta chain) was determined in a study of shared clonotypes between healthy human individuals. Study-wide points: There were few donors, and this limited the genetic and exposure-history diversity represented.

Germline lookup yields CDR1 ENHRY and CDR2 SYGVKD. The V segment lost 10 bases and the J segment 1 base; nucleotides outside the gene matches: 5. The CDR3 is 16 amino acids. The authors ran the assay at deep level. It was across several immunoSEQ plates that each subset's genomic DNA was evenly split. Clones were sequenced by immunoSEQ multiplex PCR, and TCRdb holds only the in-frame ones, with some missing. This table holds 450,000 to 500,000 clones, 76% found once. Concerning this clone itself: The antigen remains unidentified.

The sequence came from a woman aged 40 to 50 in good health. Some clones in this sample may be carry-over from other donors' samples. The chain employs TRBV10-3 and TRBJ2-3; 16 bases agree with TRBD2. Sequenced sample: PBMCs. The CDR3 sequence: CATGTSGRVGTDTQYF. CDR3 nucleotide sequence: TGTGCCACGGGGACTAGCGGGAGGGTTGGCACAGATACGCAGTATTTT.